Detailed here is one T cell receptor (beta chain). Antigen unknown. In germline, CDR1 is SQVTM, CDR2 ANQGSEA. The V and J ends lost 4 bases and 7 bases respectively, with 10 bases between them. This CDR3 has 12 amino acids. The data were obtained in a study of T cell responses to AZD1222 COVID-19 vaccine. Regarding the study as a whole: Elevations in Spike-specific TCR breadth and depth followed administration of two AZD1222 doses. Most donors were white British and more were female, and clonal diversity was possibly underestimated. Repertoires were sampled only after the peak T cell response. CD4 TCRs linked to vaccination spanned spike, dominating at 160-218 and 743-854.

Data came from immunoSEQ multiplex PCR; TCRdb stores just in-frame clones and leaves some out. The sample contains some 120,000 clones, about 85% of which appear only once. Sequencing used peripheral blood, obtained 28 days after the second AZD1222 dose. This sequence originates from an adult who received the AZD1222 COVID-19 vaccine. The chain has TRBV29-1 and TRBJ2-2; D is unresolved. DNA of the CDR3: TGCAGCGTTGTTTGGGCGAACGGGGAGCTGTTTTTT. This gives the protein CSVVWANGELFF.